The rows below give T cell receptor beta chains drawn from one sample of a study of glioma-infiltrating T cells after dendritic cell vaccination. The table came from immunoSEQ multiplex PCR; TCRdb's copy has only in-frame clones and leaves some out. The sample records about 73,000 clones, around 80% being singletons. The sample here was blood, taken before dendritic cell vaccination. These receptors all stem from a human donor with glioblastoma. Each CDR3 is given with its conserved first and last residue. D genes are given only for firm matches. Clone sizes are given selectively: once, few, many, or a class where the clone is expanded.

cdr3_aa: CAIRGDRGQNEQYF
cdr3_nt: TGTGCCATCAGGGGGGACAGGGGGCAAAACGAGCAGTACTTC
d_call: TRBD1
clone_size: .
v_call: TRBV10-3
j_call: TRBJ2-7

cdr3_aa: CASSPGLAVNTGELFF
cdr3_nt: TGTGCCAGCAGCCCGGGACTAGCTGTGAACACCGGGGAGCTGTTTTTT
d_call: TRBD2
clone_size: .
v_call: TRBV4-2
j_call: TRBJ2-2

cdr3_aa: CASGLTFGGFSGNTIYF
cdr3_nt: TGTGCTAGTGGTTTAACATTCGGCGGATTCTCTGGAAACACCATATATTTT
d_call: .
clone_size: few
v_call: TRBV12-5
j_call: TRBJ1-3

cdr3_aa: CASSLGSGPGRPEAFF
cdr3_nt: TGTGCCAGCAGCTTAGGCTCAGGGCCGGGCCGCCCTGAAGCTTTCTTT
d_call: .
clone_size: .
v_call: TRBV7-9
j_call: TRBJ1-1

cdr3_aa: CASSSTGQGSGYTF
cdr3_nt: TGTGCCAGCAGCTCGACGGGACAGGGTAGTGGCTACACCTTC
d_call: TRBD1
clone_size: .
v_call: TRBV11-2
j_call: TRBJ1-2

cdr3_aa: CASSLSTGSETQYF
cdr3_nt: TGCGCCAGCAGCTTAAGTACAGGGTCTGAGACCCAGTACTTC
d_call: .
clone_size: .
v_call: TRBV5-1
j_call: TRBJ2-5

cdr3_aa: CASSPGNALYNEQFF
cdr3_nt: TGTGCCAGCAGCCCCGGGAACGCCCTCTACAATGAGCAGTTCTTC
d_call: .
clone_size: .
v_call: TRBV7-7
j_call: TRBJ2-1

cdr3_aa: CASSLGTTQYF
cdr3_nt: TGTGCCAGCAGCTTAGGGACAACCCAGTACTTC
d_call: .
clone_size: .
v_call: TRBV5-6
j_call: TRBJ2-5

cdr3_aa: CASSRQGDGGSYEQYF
cdr3_nt: TGTGCCAGCAGTCGACAGGGGGACGGGGGATCCTACGAGCAGTACTTC
d_call: TRBD1
clone_size: few
v_call: TRBV6-6
j_call: TRBJ2-7

cdr3_aa: CASSSPPTDTQYF
cdr3_nt: TGTGCCAGCAGCTCACCACCGACTGATACGCAGTATTTT
d_call: .
clone_size: .
v_call: TRBV7-2
j_call: TRBJ2-3

cdr3_aa: CASSSGTGGSQTEKLFF
cdr3_nt: TGTGCCAGCAGTTCCGGGACAGGGGGGTCTCAGACTGAAAAACTGTTTTTT
d_call: TRBD1
clone_size: .
v_call: TRBV11-2
j_call: TRBJ1-4

cdr3_aa: CASSLDTDTQYF
cdr3_nt: TGTGCCAGCTCTCTAGACACAGATACGCAGTATTTT
d_call: .
clone_size: .
v_call: TRBV18
j_call: TRBJ2-3

cdr3_aa: CASSFSRTGAGELFF
cdr3_nt: TGCGCCAGCAGCTTTTCCCGAACAGGGGCCGGGGAGCTGTTTTTT
d_call: TRBD1
clone_size: .
v_call: TRBV5-1
j_call: TRBJ2-2

cdr3_aa: CASSPGLSGYTGELFF
cdr3_nt: TGCGCCAGCAGCCCCGGACTAAGCGGGTACACCGGGGAGCTGTTTTTT
d_call: .
clone_size: .
v_call: TRBV5-1
j_call: TRBJ2-2

cdr3_aa: CASSRTSGGAGTGELFF
cdr3_nt: TGCGCCAGCAGCCGGACTAGCGGGGGGGCCGGCACCGGGGAGCTGTTTTTT
d_call: TRBD2
clone_size: once
v_call: TRBV5-1
j_call: TRBJ2-2

cdr3_aa: CASRTTRAGNQPQHF
cdr3_nt: TGTGCCAGCAGGACCACCAGGGCCGGCAATCAGCCCCAGCATTTT
d_call: .
clone_size: .
v_call: TRBV27
j_call: TRBJ1-5

cdr3_aa: CASSLEGSSYNSPLHF
cdr3_nt: TGCGCCAGCAGCTTGGAAGGGAGCTCCTATAATTCACCCCTCCACTTT
d_call: .
clone_size: .
v_call: TRBV5-1
j_call: TRBJ1-6

cdr3_aa: CASSIDHNQRPGTDTQYF
cdr3_nt: TGTGCCAGTAGTATAGATCACAACCAGCGACCAGGCACAGATACGCAGTATTTT
d_call: .
clone_size: once
v_call: TRBV19
j_call: TRBJ2-3

cdr3_aa: CASSYAGQGNNEQFF
cdr3_nt: TGTGCCAGCAGCTATGCGGGACAGGGGAACAATGAGCAGTTCTTC
d_call: TRBD1
clone_size: .
v_call: TRBV7-9
j_call: TRBJ2-1

cdr3_aa: CASSMEGGARGYTF
cdr3_nt: TGTGCCAGTAGTATGGAGGGCGGGGCTCGTGGCTACACCTTC
d_call: .
clone_size: many
v_call: TRBV19
j_call: TRBJ1-2

cdr3_aa: CASSVPTSGGPNTGELFF
cdr3_nt: TGTGCCAGCAGCGTACCGACTAGCGGGGGCCCGAACACCGGGGAGCTGTTTTTT
d_call: TRBD2
clone_size: .
v_call: TRBV9
j_call: TRBJ2-2

cdr3_aa: CAWSRRSGSSYNEQFF
cdr3_nt: TGTGCCTGGAGTAGACGGAGCGGGAGCTCCTACAATGAGCAGTTCTTC
d_call: TRBD2
clone_size: once
v_call: TRBV30
j_call: TRBJ2-1

cdr3_aa: CASSEGSRGQFF
cdr3_nt: TGTGCCAGCAGTGAAGGGAGTAGGGGGCAGTTCTTC
d_call: .
clone_size: .
v_call: TRBV2
j_call: TRBJ2-1

cdr3_aa: CASRGSGGAGEQFF
cdr3_nt: TGTGCCAGCAGGGGTAGCGGGGGGGCTGGTGAGCAGTTCTTC
d_call: TRBD2
clone_size: .
v_call: TRBV5-4
j_call: TRBJ2-1

cdr3_aa: CSVDRGQNTEAFF
cdr3_nt: TGCAGCGTTGACAGGGGGCAGAACACTGAAGCTTTCTTT
d_call: TRBD1
clone_size: .
v_call: TRBV29-1
j_call: TRBJ1-1

cdr3_aa: CAGSPDRGYEQYF
cdr3_nt: TGTGCCGGCAGCCCGGACAGGGGGTACGAGCAGTACTTC
d_call: TRBD1
clone_size: .
v_call: TRBV5-4
j_call: TRBJ2-7

cdr3_aa: CASSLYGGTSIDTQYF
cdr3_nt: TGTGCCAGCAGTTTATACGGCGGGACTTCGATAGATACGCAGTATTTT
d_call: .
clone_size: .
v_call: TRBV27
j_call: TRBJ2-3

cdr3_aa: CASSLRSSVTGELFF
cdr3_nt: TGTGCCAGCAGCTTAAGATCTAGCGTTACCGGGGAGCTGTTTTTT
d_call: .
clone_size: .
v_call: TRBV7-2
j_call: TRBJ2-2